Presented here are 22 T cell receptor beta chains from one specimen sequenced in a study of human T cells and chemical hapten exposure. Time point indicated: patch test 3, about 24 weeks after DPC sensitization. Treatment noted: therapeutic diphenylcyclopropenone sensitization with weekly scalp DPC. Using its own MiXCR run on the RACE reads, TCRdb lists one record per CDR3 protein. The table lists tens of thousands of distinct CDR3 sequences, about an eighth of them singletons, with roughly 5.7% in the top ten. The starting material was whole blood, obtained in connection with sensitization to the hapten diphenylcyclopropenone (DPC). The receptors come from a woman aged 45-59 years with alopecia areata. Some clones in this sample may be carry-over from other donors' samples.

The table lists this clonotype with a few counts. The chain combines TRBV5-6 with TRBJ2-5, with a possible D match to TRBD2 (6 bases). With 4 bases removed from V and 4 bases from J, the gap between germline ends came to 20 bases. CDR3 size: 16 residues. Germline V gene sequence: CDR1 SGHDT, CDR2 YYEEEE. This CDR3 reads CASSPSMGGHLETQYF. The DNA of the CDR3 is TGTGCCAGCAGCCCGAGCATGGGAGGCCACTTAGAGACCCAGTACTTC.

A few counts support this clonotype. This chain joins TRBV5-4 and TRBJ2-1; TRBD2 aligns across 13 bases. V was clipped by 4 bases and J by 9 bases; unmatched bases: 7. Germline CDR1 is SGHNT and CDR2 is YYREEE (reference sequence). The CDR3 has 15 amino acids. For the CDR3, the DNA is TGTGCCAGCAGCCCAGGACTAGCGGGAGAGGGTGAGCAGTTCTTC. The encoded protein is CASSPGLAGEGEQFF.

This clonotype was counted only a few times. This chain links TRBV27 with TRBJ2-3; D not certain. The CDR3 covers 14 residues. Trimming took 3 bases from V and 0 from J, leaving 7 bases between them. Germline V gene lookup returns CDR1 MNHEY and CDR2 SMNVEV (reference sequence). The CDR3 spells CASSFQTSTDTQYF. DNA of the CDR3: TGTGCCAGCAGTTTCCAAACTAGCACAGATACGCAGTATTTT.

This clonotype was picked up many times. CDR3 nucleotide sequence: TGTGCCAGCAGCTCAGGGACAGGTTGGTACACTGAAGCTTTCTTT. Residues: CASSSGTGWYTEAFF. The chain uses TRBV7-9 and TRBJ1-1, with 8 bases that match TRBD1. V dropped 4 bases and J dropped 3; count of bases not matched to a gene: 7. CDR1 and CDR2 from the germline V gene are SEHNR and FQNEAQ (reference sequence). This CDR3 is 15 amino acids long.

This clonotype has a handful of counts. The CDR3 is CASSLVSAGGTGELFF. In DNA, the CDR3 is TGTGCCAGCAGCTTAGTCTCGGCGGGAGGCACCGGGGAGCTGTTTTTT. This chain uses TRBV11-2 with TRBJ2-2; 8 bases map to TRBD2. This CDR3 comprises 16 residues. With V trimmed by 1 base and J by 4 bases, 5 bases remained unmatched. The germline V gene has CDR1 SGHAT and CDR2 FQNNGV.

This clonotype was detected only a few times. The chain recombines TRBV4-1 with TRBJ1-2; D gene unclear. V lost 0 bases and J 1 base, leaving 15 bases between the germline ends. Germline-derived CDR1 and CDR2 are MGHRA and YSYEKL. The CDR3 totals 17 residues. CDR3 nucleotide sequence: TGCGCCAGCAGCCAAGAGGTCGCAGGAAAAAGTAACTATGGCTACACCTTC. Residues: CASSQEVAGKSNYGYTF.

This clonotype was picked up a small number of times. The CDR3 here is CASSLAGGRLFF. The CDR3 coding sequence is TGTGCCAGCAGCTTAGCAGGGGGACGGCTGTTTTTT. J is TRBJ1-4 and V is TRBV7-8, with a weak D call TRBD1 (6 bases). Germline loops: CDR1 SGHVS, CDR2 FQNEAQ. The CDR3 sequence is 12 residues long. V was trimmed by 0 bases and J by 14 bases, leaving 10 bases between them.

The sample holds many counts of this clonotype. The CDR3 protein is CSGDREGEQYF. The CDR3 DNA reads as TGCAGCGGGGACAGGGAAGGCGAGCAGTACTTC. V gene TRBV29-1 combines with J gene TRBJ2-7; 9 bases map to TRBD1. This CDR3 is 11 amino acids long. The germline V gene encodes CDR1 SQVTM and CDR2 ANQGSEA. Germline trimming cut 7 bases from V and 6 bases from J; bases unmatched to any gene: 4.

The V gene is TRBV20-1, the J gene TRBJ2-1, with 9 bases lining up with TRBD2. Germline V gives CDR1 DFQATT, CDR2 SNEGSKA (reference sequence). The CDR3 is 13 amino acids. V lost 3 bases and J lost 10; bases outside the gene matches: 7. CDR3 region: CSASLIAGDEQFF. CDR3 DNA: TGCAGTGCTAGCTTAATAGCGGGAGACGAGCAGTTCTTC.

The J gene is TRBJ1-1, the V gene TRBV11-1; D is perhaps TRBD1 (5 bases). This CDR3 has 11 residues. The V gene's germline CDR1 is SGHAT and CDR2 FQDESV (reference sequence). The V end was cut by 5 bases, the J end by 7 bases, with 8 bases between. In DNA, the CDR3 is TGTGCCAGCAGCCAGGGCTTTGAAGCTTTCTTT. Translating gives CASSQGFEAFF.

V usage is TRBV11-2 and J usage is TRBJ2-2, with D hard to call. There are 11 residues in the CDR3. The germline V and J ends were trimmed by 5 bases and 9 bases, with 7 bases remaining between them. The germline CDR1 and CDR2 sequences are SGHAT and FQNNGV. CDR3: CASSPSRELFF. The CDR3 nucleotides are TGTGCCAGCAGCCCTTCACGGGAGCTGTTTTTT. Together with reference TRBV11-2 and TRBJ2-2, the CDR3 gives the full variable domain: EAGVAQSPRYKIIEKRQSVAFWCNPISGHATLYWYQQILGQGPKLLIQFQNNGVVDDSQLPKDRFSAERLKGVDSTLKIQPAKLEDSAVYLCASSPSRELFFGEGSRLTVL.

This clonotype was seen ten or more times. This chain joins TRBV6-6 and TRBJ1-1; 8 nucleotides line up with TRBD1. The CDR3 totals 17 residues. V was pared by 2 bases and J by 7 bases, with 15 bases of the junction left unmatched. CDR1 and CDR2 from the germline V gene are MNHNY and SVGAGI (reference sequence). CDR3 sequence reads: CASSYRAGQGYYGEAFF. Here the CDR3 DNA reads TGTGCCAGCAGTTACCGTGCCGGACAGGGCTATTACGGTGAAGCTTTCTTT.

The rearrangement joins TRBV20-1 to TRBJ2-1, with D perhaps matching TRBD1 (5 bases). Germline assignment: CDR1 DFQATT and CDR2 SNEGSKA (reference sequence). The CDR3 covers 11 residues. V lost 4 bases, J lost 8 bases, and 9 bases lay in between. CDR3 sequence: CSAIRGYEQFF. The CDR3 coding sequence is TGCAGTGCTATAAGGGGCTATGAGCAGTTCTTC.

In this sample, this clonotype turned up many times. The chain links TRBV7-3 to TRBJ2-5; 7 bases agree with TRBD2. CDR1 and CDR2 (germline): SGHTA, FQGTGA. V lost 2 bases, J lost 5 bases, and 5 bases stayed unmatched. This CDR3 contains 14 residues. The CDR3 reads CASSLSAGAETQYF. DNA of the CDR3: TGTGCCAGCAGCTTATCGGCGGGAGCGGAGACCCAGTACTTC.

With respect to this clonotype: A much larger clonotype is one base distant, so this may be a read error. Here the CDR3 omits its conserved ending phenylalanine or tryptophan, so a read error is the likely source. As DNA, the CDR3 is TGTGCCAGTATAGCAAGCGGGAGAGCCCACGAGCAGTACCTC. Translation gives CASIASGRAHEQYL. The J gene is TRBJ2-7, the V gene TRBV6-5, with 8 nucleotides matching TRBD2. Looked up from germline, CDR1 is MNHEY and CDR2 is SVGAGI. The ends lost 9 bases at V and 5 bases at J; junction bases unmatched: 12. The CDR3 covers 14 residues.

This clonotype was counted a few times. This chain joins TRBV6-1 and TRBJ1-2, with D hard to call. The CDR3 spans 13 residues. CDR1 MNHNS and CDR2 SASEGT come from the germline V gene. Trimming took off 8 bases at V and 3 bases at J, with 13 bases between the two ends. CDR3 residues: CASAFSLDYGYTF. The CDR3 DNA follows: TGTGCCAGCGCCTTTTCCTTAGACTATGGCTACACCTTC.

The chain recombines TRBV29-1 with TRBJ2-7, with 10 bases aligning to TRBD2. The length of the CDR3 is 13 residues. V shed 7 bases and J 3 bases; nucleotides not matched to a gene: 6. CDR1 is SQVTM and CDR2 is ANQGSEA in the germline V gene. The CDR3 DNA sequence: TGCAGCGCTACTCGGACTAGCGGCTACGAGCAGTACTTC. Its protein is CSATRTSGYEQYF.

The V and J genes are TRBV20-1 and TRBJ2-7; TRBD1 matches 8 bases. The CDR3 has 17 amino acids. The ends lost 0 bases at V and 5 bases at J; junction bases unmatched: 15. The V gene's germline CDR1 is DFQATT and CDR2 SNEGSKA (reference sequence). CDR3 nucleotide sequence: TGCAGTGCTAGAGACCCCGATCCGGGACAGGCGGTCCACGAGCAGTACTTC. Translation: CSARDPDPGQAVHEQYF.

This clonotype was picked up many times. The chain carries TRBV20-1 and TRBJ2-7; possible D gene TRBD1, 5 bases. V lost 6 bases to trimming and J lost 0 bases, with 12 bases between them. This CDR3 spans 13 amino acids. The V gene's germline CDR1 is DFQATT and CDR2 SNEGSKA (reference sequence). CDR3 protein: CSAPTEFSYEQYF. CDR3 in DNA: TGCAGTGCCCCGACAGAATTCTCCTACGAGCAGTACTTC.

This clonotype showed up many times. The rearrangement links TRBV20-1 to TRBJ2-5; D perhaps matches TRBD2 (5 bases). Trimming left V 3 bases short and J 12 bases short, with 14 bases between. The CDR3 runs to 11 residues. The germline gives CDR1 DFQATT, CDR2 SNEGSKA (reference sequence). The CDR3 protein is CSARSGAPEYF. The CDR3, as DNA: TGCAGTGCTAGGAGCGGCGCCCCTGAGTACTTC.

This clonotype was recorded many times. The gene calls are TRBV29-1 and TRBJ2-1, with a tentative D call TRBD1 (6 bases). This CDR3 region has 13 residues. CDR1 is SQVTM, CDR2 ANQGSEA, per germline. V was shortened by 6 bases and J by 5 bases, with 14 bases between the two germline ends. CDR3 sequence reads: CSVAGVVDNEQFF. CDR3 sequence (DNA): TGCAGCGTAGCAGGGGTGGTGGACAATGAGCAGTTCTTC.

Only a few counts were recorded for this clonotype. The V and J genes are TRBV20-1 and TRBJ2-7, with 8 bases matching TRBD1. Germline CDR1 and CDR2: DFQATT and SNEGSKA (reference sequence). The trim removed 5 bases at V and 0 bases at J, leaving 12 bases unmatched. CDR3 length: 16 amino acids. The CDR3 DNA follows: TGCAGTGCTTTCCCCCAAACAGGGGGGTTCTCCTACGAGCAGTACTTC. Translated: CSAFPQTGGFSYEQYF.